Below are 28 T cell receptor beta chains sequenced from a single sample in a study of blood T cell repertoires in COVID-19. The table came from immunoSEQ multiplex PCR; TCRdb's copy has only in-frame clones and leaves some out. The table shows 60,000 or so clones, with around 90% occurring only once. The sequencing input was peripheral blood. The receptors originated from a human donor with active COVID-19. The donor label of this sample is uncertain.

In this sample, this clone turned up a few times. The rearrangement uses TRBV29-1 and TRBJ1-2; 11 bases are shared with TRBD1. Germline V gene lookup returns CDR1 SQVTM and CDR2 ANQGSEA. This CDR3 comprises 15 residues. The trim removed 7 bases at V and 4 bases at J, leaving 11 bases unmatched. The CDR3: CSAQMGTGGSYGYTF. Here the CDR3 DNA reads TGCAGCGCCCAAATGGGGACAGGGGGTAGCTATGGCTACACCTTC.

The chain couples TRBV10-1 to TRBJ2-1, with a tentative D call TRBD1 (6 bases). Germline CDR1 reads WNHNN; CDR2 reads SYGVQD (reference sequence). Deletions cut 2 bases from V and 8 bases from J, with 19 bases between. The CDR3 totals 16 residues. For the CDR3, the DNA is TGCGCCAGCAGTGAGCCCACAGGGACGGACTTGGATGAGCAGTTCTTC. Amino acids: CASSEPTGTDLDEQFF.

CDR3 nucleotides: TGTGCCAGCAGCGAGCAATTGCATCAGCCCCAGCATTTT. Its protein is CASSEQLHQPQHF. V usage is TRBV4-2 and J usage is TRBJ1-5; D is unclear. CDR1 and CDR2 from the germline V gene are LGHNA and YNFKEQ. Trimming shortened V by 5 bases and J by 5 bases, and 10 bases separated the two germline ends. The CDR3 has 13 amino acids.

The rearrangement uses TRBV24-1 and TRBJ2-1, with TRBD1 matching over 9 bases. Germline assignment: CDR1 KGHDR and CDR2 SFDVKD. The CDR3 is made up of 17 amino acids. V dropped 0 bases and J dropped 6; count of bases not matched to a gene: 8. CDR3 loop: CATSDLTGGAVGNEQFF. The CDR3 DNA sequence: TGTGCCACCAGTGATTTGACAGGGGGCGCAGTAGGCAATGAGCAGTTCTTC.

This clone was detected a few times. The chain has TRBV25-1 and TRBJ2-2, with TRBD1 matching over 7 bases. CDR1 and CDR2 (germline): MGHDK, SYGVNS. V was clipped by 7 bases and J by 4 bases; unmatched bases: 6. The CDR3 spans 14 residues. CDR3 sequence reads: CASTGQAGTGELFF. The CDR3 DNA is TGTGCCAGCACTGGACAGGCGGGCACCGGGGAGCTGTTTTTT.

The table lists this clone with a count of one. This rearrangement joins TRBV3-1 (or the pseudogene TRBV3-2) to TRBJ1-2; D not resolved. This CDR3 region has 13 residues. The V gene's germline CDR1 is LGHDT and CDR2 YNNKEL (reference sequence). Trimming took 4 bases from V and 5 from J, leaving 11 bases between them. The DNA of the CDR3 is TGTGCCAGCAGCCCTCGAGGCCCGTATGGCTACACCTTC. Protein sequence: CASSPRGPYGYTF.

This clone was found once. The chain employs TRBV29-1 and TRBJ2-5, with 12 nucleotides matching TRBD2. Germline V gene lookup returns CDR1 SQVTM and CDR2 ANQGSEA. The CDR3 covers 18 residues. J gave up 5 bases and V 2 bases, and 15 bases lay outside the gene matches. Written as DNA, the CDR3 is TGCAGCGTTGAATCGCCGAGACTAGCGGGAGTTGTTGGGGAGACCCAGTACTTC. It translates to CSVESPRLAGVVGETQYF.

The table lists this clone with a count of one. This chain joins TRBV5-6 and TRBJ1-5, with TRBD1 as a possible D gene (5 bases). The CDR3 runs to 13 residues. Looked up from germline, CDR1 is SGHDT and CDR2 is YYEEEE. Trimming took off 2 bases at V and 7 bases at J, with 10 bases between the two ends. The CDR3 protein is CASSLGAGQPQHF. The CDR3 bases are TGTGCCAGCAGCTTAGGGGCTGGGCAGCCCCAGCATTTT.

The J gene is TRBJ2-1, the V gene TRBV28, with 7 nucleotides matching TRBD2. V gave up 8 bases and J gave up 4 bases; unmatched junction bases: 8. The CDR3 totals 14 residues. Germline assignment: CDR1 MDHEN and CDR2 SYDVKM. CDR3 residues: CASVTGLLYNEQFF. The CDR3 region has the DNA TGTGCCAGCGTAACGGGACTATTATACAATGAGCAGTTCTTC.

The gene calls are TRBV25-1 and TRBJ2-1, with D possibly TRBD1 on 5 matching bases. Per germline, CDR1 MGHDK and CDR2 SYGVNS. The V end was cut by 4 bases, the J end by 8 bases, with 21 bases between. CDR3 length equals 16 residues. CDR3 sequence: CASSAVKGAFLHEQFF. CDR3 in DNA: TGTGCCAGCAGTGCCGTTAAAGGGGCTTTCCTACATGAGCAGTTCTTC.

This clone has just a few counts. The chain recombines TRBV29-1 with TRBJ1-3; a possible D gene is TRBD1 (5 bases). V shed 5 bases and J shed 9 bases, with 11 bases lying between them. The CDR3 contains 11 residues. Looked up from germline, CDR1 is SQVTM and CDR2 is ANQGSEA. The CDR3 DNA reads TGCAGCGTTCGTGTGGGGCGCACCATATATTTT. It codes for CSVRVGRTIYF.

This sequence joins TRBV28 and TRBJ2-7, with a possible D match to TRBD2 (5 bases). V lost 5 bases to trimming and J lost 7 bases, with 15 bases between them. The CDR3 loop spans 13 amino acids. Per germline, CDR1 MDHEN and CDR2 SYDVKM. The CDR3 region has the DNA TGTGCCAGCAGTCCCTACCGAGGGCGGGAGCAGTACTTC. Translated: CASSPYRGREQYF.

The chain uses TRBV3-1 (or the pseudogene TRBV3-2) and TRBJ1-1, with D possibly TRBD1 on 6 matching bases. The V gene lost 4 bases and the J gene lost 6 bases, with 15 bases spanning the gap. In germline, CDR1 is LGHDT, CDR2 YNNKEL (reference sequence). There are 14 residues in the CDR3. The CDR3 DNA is TGTGCCAGCAGCCCCAACCCGGGACAATCTGAAGCTTTCTTT. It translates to CASSPNPGQSEAFF.

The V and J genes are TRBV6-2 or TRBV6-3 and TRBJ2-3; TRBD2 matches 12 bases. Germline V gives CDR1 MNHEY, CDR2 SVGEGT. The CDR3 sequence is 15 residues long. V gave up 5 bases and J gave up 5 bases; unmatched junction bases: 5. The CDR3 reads CASSRLAGVVDTQYF. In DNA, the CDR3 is TGTGCCAGCAGTCGACTAGCGGGGGTAGTAGATACGCAGTATTTT.

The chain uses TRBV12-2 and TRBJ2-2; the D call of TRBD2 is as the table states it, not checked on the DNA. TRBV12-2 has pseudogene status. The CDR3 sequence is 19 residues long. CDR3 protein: CASRLEGLAGGPDTGELFF. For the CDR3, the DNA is TGTGCAAGTCGCTTAGAAGGGCTAGCGGGAGGGCCTGACACCGGGGAGCTGTTTTTT.

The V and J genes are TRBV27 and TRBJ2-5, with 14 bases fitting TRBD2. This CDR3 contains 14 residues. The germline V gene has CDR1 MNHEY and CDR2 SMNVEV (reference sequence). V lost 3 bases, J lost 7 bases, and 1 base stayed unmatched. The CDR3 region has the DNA TGTGCCAGCAGTTTTGGGACTAGCGGGGGGACCCAGTACTTC. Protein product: CASSFGTSGGTQYF.

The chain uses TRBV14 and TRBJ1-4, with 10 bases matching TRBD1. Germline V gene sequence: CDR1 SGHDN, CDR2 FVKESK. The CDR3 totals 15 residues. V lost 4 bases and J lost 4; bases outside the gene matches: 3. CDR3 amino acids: CASSRTGGINEKLFF. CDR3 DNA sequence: TGTGCCAGCAGCCGGACAGGGGGGATTAATGAAAAACTGTTTTTT.

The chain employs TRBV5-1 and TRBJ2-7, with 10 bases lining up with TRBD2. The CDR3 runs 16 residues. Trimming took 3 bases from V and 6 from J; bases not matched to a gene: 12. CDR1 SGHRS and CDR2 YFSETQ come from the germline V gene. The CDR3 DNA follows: TGCGCCAGCAGCTCCGCAGCGGGGGGGCCAGGGGGCGAGCAGTACTTC. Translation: CASSSAAGGPGGEQYF.

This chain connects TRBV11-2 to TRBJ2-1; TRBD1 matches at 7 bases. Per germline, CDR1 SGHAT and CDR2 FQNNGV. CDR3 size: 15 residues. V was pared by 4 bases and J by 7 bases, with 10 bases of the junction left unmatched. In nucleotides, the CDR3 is TGTGCCAGCAGCTCGTTTAGACAGGGATGGAATGAGCAGTTCTTC. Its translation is CASSSFRQGWNEQFF.

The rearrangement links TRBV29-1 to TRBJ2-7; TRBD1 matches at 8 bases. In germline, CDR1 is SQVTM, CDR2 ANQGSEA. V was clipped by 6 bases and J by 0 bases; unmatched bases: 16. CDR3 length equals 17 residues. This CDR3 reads CSVPALRQGTSSYEQYF. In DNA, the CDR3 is TGCAGCGTCCCAGCCCTTCGACAGGGGACGAGCTCCTACGAGCAGTACTTC.

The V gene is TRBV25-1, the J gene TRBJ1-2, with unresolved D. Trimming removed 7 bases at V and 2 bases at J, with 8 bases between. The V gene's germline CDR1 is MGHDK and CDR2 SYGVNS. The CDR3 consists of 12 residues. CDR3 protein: CASKGGNYGYTF. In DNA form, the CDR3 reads TGTGCCAGCAAGGGCGGGAACTATGGCTACACCTTC.

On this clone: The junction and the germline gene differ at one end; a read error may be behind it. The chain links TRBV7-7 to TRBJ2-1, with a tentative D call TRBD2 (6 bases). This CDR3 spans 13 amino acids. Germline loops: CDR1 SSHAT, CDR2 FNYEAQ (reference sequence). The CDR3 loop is CASSLVAAAEQFF. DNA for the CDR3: TGTGCTAGCAGCTTAGTAGCGGCGGCGGAGCAGTTCTTC.

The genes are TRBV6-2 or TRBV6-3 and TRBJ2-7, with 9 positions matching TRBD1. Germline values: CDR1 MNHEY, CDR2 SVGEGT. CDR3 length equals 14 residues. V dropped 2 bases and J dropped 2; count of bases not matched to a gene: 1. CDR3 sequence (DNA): TGTGCCAGCAGTTACCGGGACAGGGCCTACGAGCAGTACTTC. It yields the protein CASSYRDRAYEQYF.

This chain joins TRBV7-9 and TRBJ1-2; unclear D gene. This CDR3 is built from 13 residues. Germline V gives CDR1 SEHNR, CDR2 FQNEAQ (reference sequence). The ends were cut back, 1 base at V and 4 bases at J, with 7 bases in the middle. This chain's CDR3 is CASSLGGPYGYTF. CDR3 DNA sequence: TGTGCCAGCAGCTTAGGAGGGCCCTATGGCTACACCTTC. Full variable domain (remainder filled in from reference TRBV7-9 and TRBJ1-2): DTGVSQNPRHKITKRGQNVTFRCDPISEHNRLYWYRQTLGQGPEFLTYFQNEAQLEKSRLLSDRFSAERPKGSFSTLEIQRTEQGDSAMYLCASSLGGPYGYTFGSGTRLTVV.

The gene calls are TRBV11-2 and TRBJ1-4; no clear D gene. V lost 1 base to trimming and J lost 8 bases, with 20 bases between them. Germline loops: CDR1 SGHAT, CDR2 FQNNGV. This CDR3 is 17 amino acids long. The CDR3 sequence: CASSLVSVVALREKLFF. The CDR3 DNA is TGTGCCAGCAGCTTAGTATCGGTCGTAGCACTACGGGAAAAACTGTTTTTT.

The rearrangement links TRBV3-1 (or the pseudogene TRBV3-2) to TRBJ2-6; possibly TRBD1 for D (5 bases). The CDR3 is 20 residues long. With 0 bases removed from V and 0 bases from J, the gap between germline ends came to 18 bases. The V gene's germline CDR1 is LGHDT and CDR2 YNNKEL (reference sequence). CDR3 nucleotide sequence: TGTGCCAGCAGCCAAGATACGCAGGACACCTCCCTCTCTGGGGCCAACGTCCTGACTTTC. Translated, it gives CASSQDTQDTSLSGANVLTF.

CDR3 coding DNA: TGCGCCAGCGACCAGGGCACTGTCACAGATACGCAGTATTTT. Its protein product is CASDQGTVTDTQYF. The genes are TRBV5-1 and TRBJ2-3, with a weak D call TRBD1 (5 bases). Trimming removed 7 bases from V and 2 bases from J, with 14 bases in between. This CDR3 has 14 amino acids. Looked up from germline, CDR1 is SGHRS and CDR2 is YFSETQ.

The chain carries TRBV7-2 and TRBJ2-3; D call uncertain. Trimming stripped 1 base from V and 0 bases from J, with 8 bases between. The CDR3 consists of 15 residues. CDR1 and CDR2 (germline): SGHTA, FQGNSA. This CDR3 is CASSLGPRSTDTQYF. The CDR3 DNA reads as TGTGCCAGCAGCTTAGGTCCCAGAAGCACAGATACGCAGTATTTT.